The 23 T cell receptor beta chains reported below all come from one sample, sequenced in a study of cytomegalovirus exposure and HLA in healthy donors. PCR used 60 Vbeta primers and 13 Jbeta primers. The assay was immunoSEQ multiplex PCR, and TCRdb's table has in-frame clones only and misses some. The sample consists of around 170,000 clones, about 77% of them appearing once. The sequenced sample consisted of PBMCs. All receptors come from a woman in her twenties or thirties in good health and CMV-seropositive.

The chain couples TRBV28 to TRBJ1-2; 8 bases line up with TRBD1. J gave up 1 base and V 6 bases, and 4 bases lay outside the gene matches. CDR1 MDHEN and CDR2 SYDVKM come from the germline V gene. This CDR3 contains 14 residues. Written as DNA, the CDR3 is TGTGCCAGCAGGCAAGGACAGGGTAACTATGGCTACACCTTC. Its protein product is CASRQGQGNYGYTF.

This chain uses TRBV7-2 with TRBJ1-3; D is possibly TRBD1 (5 bases). This CDR3 has 15 amino acids. Per germline, CDR1 SGHTA and CDR2 FQGNSA. Trimming stripped 2 bases from V and 1 base from J, with 9 bases between. The DNA of the CDR3 is TGTGCCAGCAGCTTACAGCCAGGGTCTGGAAACACCATATATTTT. Translating gives CASSLQPGSGNTIYF.

This rearrangement joins TRBV6-5 to TRBJ2-3; 7 nucleotides align to TRBD2. Per germline, CDR1 MNHEY and CDR2 SVGAGI. The CDR3 has 14 amino acids. V lost 7 bases, J lost 4 bases, and 8 bases stayed unmatched. CDR3 in DNA: TGTGCCAGCACCCTCGGTGGGGGGGCAGATACGCAGTATTTT. This translates into CASTLGGGADTQYF.

This rearrangement joins TRBV10-3 to TRBJ1-4; D call uncertain. The V gene's germline CDR1 is ENHRY and CDR2 SYGVKD. This CDR3 comprises 17 residues. Trimming shortened V by 0 bases and J by 1 base, and 12 bases separated the two germline ends. The CDR3 DNA follows: TGTGCCATCAGTGAGTCCCCCCACCGAGAAACTAATGAAAAACTGTTTTTT. This sequence encodes CAISESPHRETNEKLFF.

V gene TRBV9 combines with J gene TRBJ1-2; 9 positions agree with TRBD1. The junction had 9 bases not matched to a gene; V was cut back by 3 bases and J by 3 bases. Germline loops: CDR1 SGDLS, CDR2 YYNGEE. The length of the CDR3 is 16 residues. The CDR3 here is CASSAGARTGDYGYTF. In nucleotides, the CDR3 is TGTGCCAGCAGCGCTGGAGCGAGGACAGGGGACTATGGCTACACCTTC.

The V call is TRBV4-1, the J call TRBJ1-6; no firm D call. CDR1 is MGHRA and CDR2 is YSYEKL in the germline V gene. The V and J ends lost 0 bases and 8 bases respectively, with 8 bases between them. This CDR3 region has 14 residues. Here the CDR3 reads CASSQDPLDSPLHF. The CDR3, as DNA: TGCGCCAGCAGCCAAGATCCCCTAGATTCACCCCTCCACTTT.

V is TRBV9 and J is TRBJ2-5, with TRBD1 identical over 7 bases. Near its end, the DNA agrees better with TRBJ2-7, so the J call may be wrong. The CDR3 sequence is 14 residues long. The germline CDR1 and CDR2 sequences are SGDLS and YYNGEE. Written as DNA, the CDR3 is TGTGCCAGCAGCGTAGGGACAGGTAGAGGCGAGCAGTACTTC. Translated, it gives CASSVGTGRGEQYF.

V usage is TRBV28 and J usage is TRBJ2-3; a weak D match, TRBD1 (6 bases). CDR3 length equals 17 residues. Germline assignment: CDR1 MDHEN and CDR2 SYDVKM. V lost 7 bases to trimming and J lost 0 bases, with 20 bases between them. As DNA, the CDR3 is TGTGCCAGCATTTCTCCTATGAGGACAGCTAGCACAGATACGCAGTATTTT. The encoded protein is CASISPMRTASTDTQYF. Filled out from reference TRBV28 and TRBJ2-3, the complete variable domain reads DVKVTQSSRYLVKRTGEKVFLECVQDMDHENMFWYRQDPGLGLRLIYFSYDVKMKEKGDIPEGYSVSREKKERFSLILESASTNQTSMYLCASISPMRTASTDTQYFGPGTRLTVL.

The chain recombines TRBV30 with TRBJ1-2, with 8 nucleotides matching TRBD1. The J segment lost 4 bases and the V segment lost 2 bases, leaving 6 bases of the junction unmatched. Germline V gene sequence: CDR1 GTSNPN, CDR2 SVGIG (reference sequence). The length of the CDR3 is 14 residues. The CDR3 protein is CAWSFGQGFYGYTF. The CDR3 DNA reads TGTGCCTGGAGTTTCGGACAGGGCTTCTATGGCTACACCTTC. Combining the CDR3 with reference TRBV30 and TRBJ1-2 gives the whole variable domain SQTIHQWPATLVQPVGSPLSLECTVEGTSNPNLYWYRQAAGRGLQLLFYSVGIGQISSEVPQNLSASRPQDRQFILSSKKLLLSDSGFYLCAWSFGQGFYGYTFGSGTRLTVV.

A single count supports this clone. The chain recombines TRBV10-3 with TRBJ2-5; 9 bases are shared with TRBD1. The length of the CDR3 is 15 residues. Germline trimming cut 3 bases from V and 2 bases from J; bases unmatched to any gene: 4. Germline lookup yields CDR1 ENHRY and CDR2 SYGVKD. For the CDR3, the DNA is TGTGCCATCAGTGATTACGGACAGGGGCAAGAGACCCAGTACTTC. Its protein product is CAISDYGQGQETQYF.

J is TRBJ2-7 and V is TRBV28; D not resolved. The CDR3 is 14 amino acids. Germline loops: CDR1 MDHEN, CDR2 SYDVKM. V lost 2 bases and J lost 3, with 11 bases in between. CDR3 bases: TGTGCCAGCAGTTTAATCGACCGAGGCTACGAGCAGTACTTC. It yields the protein CASSLIDRGYEQYF.

The chain employs TRBV28 and TRBJ1-4, with 9 bases that match TRBD1. The CDR3 runs 15 residues. Germline CDR1 is MDHEN and CDR2 is SYDVKM. J lost 7 bases, V lost 5 bases, and 8 bases had no gene match. In DNA, the CDR3 is TGTGCCAGCAGTGCCCTACAGGGGGCGGCTGAAAAACTGTTTTTT. Translated, it gives CASSALQGAAEKLFF.

The chain couples TRBV6-5 to TRBJ2-2, with D hard to call. This CDR3 is built from 15 residues. The germline V gene has CDR1 MNHEY and CDR2 SVGAGI. V was trimmed by 0 bases and J by 1 base, leaving 6 bases between them. DNA for the CDR3: TGTGCCAGCAGTTACTCGGGCCAGAACACCGGGGAGCTGTTTTTT. Its protein product is CASSYSGQNTGELFF.

The gene calls are TRBV5-8 and TRBJ1-1, with D tentatively TRBD1 (5 bases). CDR3 length equals 13 residues. Germline lookup yields CDR1 SGHTS and CDR2 YDEGEE. V lost 4 bases to trimming and J lost 4 bases, with 11 bases between them. The CDR3 sequence is CASSTQGRTEAFF. In DNA form, the CDR3 reads TGTGCCAGCAGCACCCAGGGCCGCACTGAAGCTTTCTTT. The entire variable domain, with the rest obtained from reference TRBV5-8 and TRBJ1-1, is as follows: EAGVTQSPTHLIKTRGQQATLRCSPISGHTSVYWYQQALGLGLQFLLWYDEGEERNRGNFPPRFSGRQFPNYSSELNVNALELEDSALYLCASSTQGRTEAFFGQGTRLTVV.

V gene TRBV6-6 combines with J gene TRBJ2-1; the match to TRBD2 covers 7 bases. Germline CDR1 is MNHNY and CDR2 is SVGAGI (reference sequence). This CDR3 is 15 amino acids long. V shed 5 bases, J shed 4 bases, and the junction held 8 bases outside the gene matches. Written as DNA, the CDR3 is TGTGCCAGCAGTCAGACTAGCTTGGAATACAATGAGCAGTTCTTC. As protein: CASSQTSLEYNEQFF.

The chain has TRBV4-1 and TRBJ2-7, with 7 bases aligning to TRBD2. Germline trimming cut 2 bases from V and 6 bases from J; bases unmatched to any gene: 10. CDR1 and CDR2 from the germline V gene are MGHRA and YSYEKL. The length of the CDR3 is 15 residues. The CDR3 here is CASSQRRGGLGEQYF. In DNA form, the CDR3 reads TGCGCCAGCAGCCAAAGGAGGGGAGGGTTGGGCGAGCAGTACTTC.

This chain connects TRBV6-1 to TRBJ2-1; 10 positions match TRBD1. The CDR3 sequence is 15 residues long. Germline trimming cut 3 bases from V and 4 bases from J; bases unmatched to any gene: 3. Germline loops: CDR1 MNHNS, CDR2 SASEGT. In DNA, the CDR3 is TGTGCCAGCAGTGATGACAGGGGGCCATACAATGAGCAGTTCTTC. This codes for CASSDDRGPYNEQFF.

This clone showed up just a few times. V usage is TRBV6-5 and J usage is TRBJ2-1; perhaps TRBD1 as D (7 bases). Germline CDR1 reads MNHEY; CDR2 reads SVGAGI. The ends were cut back, 7 bases at V and 4 bases at J, with 14 bases in the middle. This CDR3 has 14 residues. CDR3 residues: CASTAGGYYNEQFF. In DNA, the CDR3 is TGTGCCAGCACCGCAGGGGGGTATTACAATGAGCAGTTCTTC.

The V call is TRBV5-5, the J call TRBJ2-5; D possibly corresponds to TRBD1 (5 bases). The germline V gene encodes CDR1 SGHKS and CDR2 YYEKEE (reference sequence). The CDR3 is 14 residues long. Trimming left V 4 bases short and J 1 base short, with 11 bases between. CDR3 sequence: CASSRQRGQETQYF. DNA for the CDR3: TGTGCCAGCAGCCGACAAAGGGGCCAAGAGACCCAGTACTTC. Based on the CDR3 plus reference TRBV5-5 and TRBJ2-5, the full variable domain is DAGVTQSPTHLIKTRGQQVTLRCSPISGHKSVSWYQQVLGQGPQFIFQYYEKEERGRGNFPDRFSARQFPNYSSELNVNALLLGDSALYLCASSRQRGQETQYFGPGTRLLVL.

V usage is TRBV13 and J usage is TRBJ2-5; 13 bases match TRBD2. The CDR3 sequence is 15 residues long. The junction had 4 bases not matched to a gene; V was cut back by 5 bases and J by 4 bases. Looked up from germline, CDR1 is PRHDT and CDR2 is FYEKMQ (reference sequence). The DNA of the CDR3 is TGTGCCAGCAGCGAACTAGCGGGGGGGTTAGAGACCCAGTACTTC. Protein sequence: CASSELAGGLETQYF. The full variable domain, in which reference TRBV13 and TRBJ2-5 provide the parts outside the CDR3, is AAGVIQSPRHLIKEKRETATLKCYPIPRHDTVYWYQQGPGQDPQFLISFYEKMQSDKGSIPDRFSAQQFSDYHSELNMSSLELGDSALYFCASSELAGGLETQYFGPGTRLLVL.

In this sample, this clone turned up a few times. CDR3 bases: TGTGCCTGGAGTGTTGAGAGGACAGGCCCTACGCAGTATTTT. Translating it yields CAWSVERTGPTQYF. The rearrangement links TRBV30 to TRBJ2-3; 7 bases fit TRBD1. V lost 0 bases to trimming and J lost 8 bases; unmatched junction nucleotides: 8. CDR3 length: 14 amino acids. Germline CDR1 GTSNPN, CDR2 SVGIG (reference sequence).

In DNA form, the CDR3 reads TGTGCCATCGGACTAGCGGGGGGCCCATACAATGAGCAGTTCTTC. Translation gives CAIGLAGGPYNEQFF. The gene calls are TRBV10-3 and TRBJ2-1; 14 positions agree with TRBD2. Trimming removed 8 bases from V and 4 bases from J; junction bases left unmatched: 4. Germline assignment: CDR1 ENHRY and CDR2 SYGVKD. This CDR3 contains 15 residues.

Only one count was recorded for this clone. V is TRBV28 and J is TRBJ1-4; D is uncertain. The CDR3 is made up of 14 amino acids. V was shortened by 6 bases and J by 3 bases, with 11 bases between the two germline ends. CDR1 is MDHEN, CDR2 SYDVKM, per germline. The chain's CDR3 is CASRPLGANEKLFF. The CDR3 bases are TGTGCCAGCAGACCCCTCGGGGCTAATGAAAAACTGTTTTTT.